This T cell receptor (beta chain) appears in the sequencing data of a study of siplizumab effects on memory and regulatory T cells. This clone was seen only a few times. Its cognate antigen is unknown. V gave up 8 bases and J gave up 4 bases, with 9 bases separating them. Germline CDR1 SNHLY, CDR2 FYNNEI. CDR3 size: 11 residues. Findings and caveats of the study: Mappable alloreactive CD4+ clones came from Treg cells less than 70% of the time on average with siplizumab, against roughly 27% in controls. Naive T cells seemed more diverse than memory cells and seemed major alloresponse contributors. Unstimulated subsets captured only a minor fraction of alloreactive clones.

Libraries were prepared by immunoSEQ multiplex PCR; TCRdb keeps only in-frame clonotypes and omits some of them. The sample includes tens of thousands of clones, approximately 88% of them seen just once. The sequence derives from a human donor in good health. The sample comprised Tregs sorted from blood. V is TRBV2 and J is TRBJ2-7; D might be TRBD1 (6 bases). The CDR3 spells CASQTGYEQYF. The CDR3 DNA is TGTGCCAGCCAGACAGGATACGAGCAGTACTTC. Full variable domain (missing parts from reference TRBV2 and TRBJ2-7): EPEVTQTPSHQVTQMGQEVILRCVPISNHLYFYWYRQILGQKVEFLVSFYNNEISEKSEIFDDQFSVERPDGSNFTLKIRSTKLEDSAMYFCASQTGYEQYFGPGTRLTVT.